This T cell receptor (beta chain) was captured by sequencing in a study of CD4 and CD8 cells across lung adenocarcinoma regions. MiXCR was run by TCRdb on the PCR reads, yielding one entry per CDR3 protein. The sample lists 9,000 to 15,000 distinct CDR3 sequences, approximately 57% occurring once. Samples came from patients with localized non-small cell lung adenocarcinoma. The V and J ends lost 0 bases and 9 bases respectively, with 7 bases between them. In germline, CDR1 is ENHRY, CDR2 SYGVKD. CDR3 length: 12 amino acids. This clonotype was obtained from a female donor with lung adenocarcinoma. The CD4 and CD8 labels of this study may be unreliable. Input material: CD8+ T cells from the center of a lung tumor. The rearrangement uses TRBV10-3 and TRBJ2-3; D is undetermined. The CDR3 sequence: CAISESSRTQYF. For the CDR3, the DNA is TGTGCCATCAGTGAGTCGAGTCGGACGCAGTATTTT.